The source of this TCR beta chain is a study of early T cells in non-severe SARS-CoV-2 infection. Note on this clonotype: This may be a read error: a much more frequent sequence differs by one nucleotide.

The CDR3 runs to 10 residues. Trimming stripped 5 bases from V and 7 bases from J, with 8 bases between. The V gene's germline CDR1 is SQVTM and CDR2 ANQGSEA. MiXCR, run by TCRdb on the 5' RACE reads, gives a single entry per CDR3 protein. The profile shows some 57,000 distinct CDR3 sequences, around 5.6% of them singletons. Sequences were obtained from whole blood. This receptor was taken from an adult who was a healthcare worker with PCR-confirmed SARS-CoV-2 infection or an uninfected control (not recorded which). This sequence joins TRBV29-1 and TRBJ1-1; no firm D call. The CDR3: CSVMSVEAFF. The CDR3 nucleotides read TGCAGCGTTATGTCCGTTGAAGCTTTCTTT.